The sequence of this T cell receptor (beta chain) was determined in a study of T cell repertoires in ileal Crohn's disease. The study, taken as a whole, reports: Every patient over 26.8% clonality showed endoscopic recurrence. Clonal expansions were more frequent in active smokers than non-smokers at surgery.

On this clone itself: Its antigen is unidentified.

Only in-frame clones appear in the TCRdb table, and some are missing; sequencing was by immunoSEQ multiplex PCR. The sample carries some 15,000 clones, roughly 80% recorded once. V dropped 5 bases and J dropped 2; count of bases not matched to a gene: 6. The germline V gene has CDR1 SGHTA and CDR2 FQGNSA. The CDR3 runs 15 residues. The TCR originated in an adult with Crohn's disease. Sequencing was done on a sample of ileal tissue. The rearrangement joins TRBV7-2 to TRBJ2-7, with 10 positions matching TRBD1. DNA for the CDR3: TGTGCCAGCAGCCGCGCCGGGACAGGGGCCTACGAGCAGTACTTC. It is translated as CASSRAGTGAYEQYF.